Sequencing of this T cell receptor (beta chain) was carried out in a study of T-cell memory formation after mild COVID-19. This clonotype has a count of ten or more. Germline V CDR1 and CDR2: SGHDT, YYEEEE. This CDR3 region has 16 residues. The V end lost 4 bases, the J end lost 0 bases, and 14 bases lay between the germline ends. Via MiXCR, TCRdb re-called the 5' RACE reads, giving one row per CDR3 protein. The sample contains about 30,000 distinct CDR3 sequences, less than 15% of which appear only once. The sequence came from an adult woman who had mild COVID-19 (a few samples of this study predate the infection). Cell type and time point are not known. This chain uses TRBV5-6 with TRBJ1-5, with unresolved D. The sequencing sample was made of PBMCs or a T cell subset sorted from them (not recorded which). The CDR3 loop reads CASSPGGSYSNQPQHF. CDR3 coding DNA: TGTGCCAGCAGCCCGGGAGGATCCTATAGCAATCAGCCCCAGCATTTT. Complete variable domain (other parts from reference TRBV5-6 and TRBJ1-5): DAGVTQSPTHLIKTRGQQVTLRCSPKSGHDTVSWYQQALGQGPQFIFQYYEEEERQRGNFPDRFSGHQFPNYSSELNVNALLLGDSALYLCASSPGGSYSNQPQHFGDGTRLSIL.